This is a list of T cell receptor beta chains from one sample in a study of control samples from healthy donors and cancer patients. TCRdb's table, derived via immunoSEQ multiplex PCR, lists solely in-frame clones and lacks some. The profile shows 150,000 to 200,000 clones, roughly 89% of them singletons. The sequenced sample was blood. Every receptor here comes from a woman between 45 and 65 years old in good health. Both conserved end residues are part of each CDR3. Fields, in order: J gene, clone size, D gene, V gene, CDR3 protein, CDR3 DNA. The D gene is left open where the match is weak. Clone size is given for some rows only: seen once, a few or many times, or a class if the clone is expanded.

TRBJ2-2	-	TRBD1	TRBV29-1	CSVNRGSGELFF	TGCAGCGTCAACAGGGGTTCCGGGGAGCTGTTTTTT
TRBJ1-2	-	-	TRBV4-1	CASSHLGWRGYTF	TGCGCCAGCAGCCACCTCGGGTGGCGTGGCTACACCTTC
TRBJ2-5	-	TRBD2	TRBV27	CASSLGTTPETQYF	TGTGCCAGCAGTTTAGGGACTACTCCTGAGACCCAGTACTTC
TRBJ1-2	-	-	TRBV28	CASSFPQRGYTF	TGTGCCAGCAGTTTCCCACAGAGAGGCTACACCTTC
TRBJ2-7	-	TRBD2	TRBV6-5	CASFASGTSDYEQYF	TGTGCCAGCTTTGCCTCCGGGACTAGTGATTACGAGCAGTACTTC
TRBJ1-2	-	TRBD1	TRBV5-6	CASSSPGQVAYTF	TGTGCCAGCAGCTCACCGGGACAGGTAGCCTACACCTTC
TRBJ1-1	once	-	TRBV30	CAWSGMRTMNTEAFF	TGTGCCTGGAGTGGTATGAGGACGATGAACACTGAAGCTTTCTTT
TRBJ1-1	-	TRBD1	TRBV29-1	CSGSGGSNTEAFF	TGCAGCGGATCAGGGGGAAGCAACACTGAAGCTTTCTTT
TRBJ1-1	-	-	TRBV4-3	CASSVQTGNTEAFF	TGCGCCAGCAGCGTCCAGACAGGGAACACTGAAGCTTTCTTT
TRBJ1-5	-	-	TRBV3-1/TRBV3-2	CASSQGDTNQPQHF	TGTGCCAGCAGCCAAGGGGACACAAATCAGCCCCAGCATTTT
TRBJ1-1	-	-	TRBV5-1	CASSSGQPNTEAFF	TGCGCCAGCAGCTCCGGACAGCCGAACACTGAAGCTTTCTTT